Listed below are T cell receptor beta chains from one sample, sequenced in a study of blood T cell repertoires in COVID-19. TCRdb's copy holds only in-frame clones and misses some; the assay was immunoSEQ multiplex PCR. The sample gives some 250,000 clones, about four fifths of which show up once; less than 3.5% is in the top ten. Sample: peripheral blood. The origin of the receptors is a young woman with acute or convalescent COVID-19. CDR3s include the opening cysteine and the closing phenylalanine or tryptophan. A D gene is named only where the DNA matches it firmly. The size entry is marked missing in some rows and otherwise reads once, few, many or a size class.

TRBJ1-6,TRBV7-6,.,TRBD1,CASSLAGGSGAPLHF,TGTGCCAGCAGCTTGGCAGGGGGCAGCGGGGCACCCCTCCACTTT
TRBJ2-7,TRBV11-2,.,TRBD2,CASSIYSGGYEQYF,TGTGCCAGCAGCATATACAGCGGGGGTTACGAGCAGTACTTC
TRBJ2-7,TRBV5-4,few,.,CASSSPGYEQYF,TGTGCCAGCAGCTCCCCGGGCTACGAGCAGTACTTC
TRBJ2-7,TRBV18,.,TRBD1,CASSPPYEKKGADEQYF,TGTGCCAGCTCACCACCGTATGAAAAAAAGGGGGCGGACGAGCAGTACTTC
TRBJ2-1,TRBV11-3,.,TRBD2,CASSSTSGLGHWNEQFF,TGTGCCAGCAGCTCGACTAGCGGGTTGGGCCACTGGAATGAGCAGTTCTTC
TRBJ2-2,TRBV10-1,.,.,CASSVSQVAGELFF,TGCGCCAGCAGTGTGTCGCAAGTTGCGGGGGAGCTGTTTTTT
TRBJ1-6,TRBV4-3,.,.,CASSQAQGTRNSPLHF,TGCGCCAGCAGCCAAGCTCAGGGGACCCGAAATTCACCCCTCCACTTT
TRBJ2-2,TRBV25-1,.,.,CASRHREAGELFF,TGTGCCAGCAGACATCGTGAGGCCGGGGAGCTGTTTTTT
TRBJ2-7,TRBV5-1,.,.,CASSFLGGGYEQYF,TGCGCCAGCAGCTTTTTGGGGGGAGGATACGAGCAGTACTTC
TRBJ1-1,TRBV5-6,.,.,CASSSLGGFANTEAFF,TGTGCCAGCAGCTCTTTAGGAGGGTTTGCGAACACTGAAGCTTTCTTT
TRBJ2-1,TRBV3-1/TRBV3-2,.,.,CASSQGFRGTNEQFF,TGTGCCAGCAGCCAAGGTTTCAGGGGAACGAATGAGCAGTTCTTC
TRBJ2-5,TRBV5-1,few,TRBD1,CASSSQGTEETQYF,TGCGCCAGCAGCTCACAGGGGACCGAAGAGACCCAGTACTTC
TRBJ1-4,TRBV2,once,.,CASSSTTRGGNEKLFF,TGTGCCAGCAGTTCCACTACTAGGGGAGGTAATGAAAAACTGTTTTTT
TRBJ2-1,TRBV7-8,once,TRBD2,CASSSDPAGGGSIYNEQFF,TGTGCCAGCAGCTCAGATCCAGCGGGAGGGGGATCGATCTACAATGAGCAGTTCTTC
TRBJ2-4,TRBV2,medium-sized,TRBD2,CASSGSPSGGPGNIQYF,TGTGCCAGCAGTGGATCCCCGTCGGGAGGGCCCGGAAACATTCAGTACTTC
TRBJ1-6,TRBV9,.,.,CASSVAWGLNSPLHF,TGTGCCAGCAGCGTAGCTTGGGGGCTTAATTCACCCCTCCACTTT
TRBJ1-5,TRBV7-9,.,.,CASSTNSNQPQHF,TGTGCCAGCAGCACAAACAGCAATCAGCCCCAGCATTTT
TRBJ1-2,TRBV4-3,once,.,CASSQVGVYGYTF,TGCGCCAGCAGCCAAGTCGGGGTCTATGGCTACACCTTC
TRBJ2-7,TRBV7-2,.,.,CASSYRRGVSEQYF,TGTGCCAGCAGCTATCGCCGAGGAGTCTCCGAGCAGTACTTC
TRBJ1-1,TRBV30,.,.,CAWHGGRTEAFF,TGTGCCTGGCACGGAGGGAGGACTGAAGCTTTCTTT
TRBJ2-7,TRBV6-5,.,.,CASSYSSHDEQYF,TGTGCCAGCAGTTACTCGAGTCATGACGAGCAGTACTTC
TRBJ1-6,TRBV5-1,.,.,CASSIGQLNSPLHF,TGCGCCAGCAGCATAGGACAGTTGAATTCACCCCTCCACTTT
TRBJ2-5,TRBV29-1,.,TRBD2,CSVEPTSGTTQETQYF,TGCAGCGTTGAACCTACTAGCGGGACTACCCAAGAGACCCAGTACTTC
TRBJ2-1,TRBV15,.,.,CATSRVSAGHNEQFF,TGTGCCACCAGCAGAGTTTCTGCGGGACACAATGAGCAGTTCTTC
TRBJ1-3,TRBV6-5,.,.,CASSYRGGSGNTIYF,TGTGCCAGCAGTTACCGAGGCGGCTCTGGAAACACCATATATTTT
TRBJ2-1,TRBV19,.,.,CASSMWPHNEQFF,TGTGCCAGTAGTATGTGGCCACACAATGAGCAGTTCTTC
TRBJ1-2,TRBV5-1,few,TRBD1,CASSFLDRGLHGYTF,TGCGCCAGCAGCTTTTTGGACAGGGGGCTACATGGCTACACCTTC
TRBJ1-5,TRBV6-6,.,.,CASSSLGGGSNQPQHF,TGTGCCAGCAGTTCCTTGGGGGGGGGCAGCAATCAGCCCCAGCATTTT
TRBJ2-1,TRBV9,.,.,CASSTGVLTNEQFF,TGTGCCAGCAGCACGGGAGTATTAACCAATGAGCAGTTCTTC
TRBJ2-7,TRBV4-1,.,.,CASSQDPRGDYEQYF,TGCGCCAGCAGCCAAGATCCCCGCGGAGACTACGAGCAGTACTTC
TRBJ1-2,TRBV19,.,.,CASSKQGNYGYTF,TGTGCCAGTAGCAAACAGGGCAACTATGGCTACACCTTC
TRBJ1-6,TRBV6-2/TRBV6-3,.,TRBD1,CASSYRTGVDNSPLHF,TGTGCCAGCAGTTACCGGACAGGGGTCGATAATTCACCCCTCCACTTT
TRBJ2-7,TRBV6-1,.,.,CASSEALGSISYEQYF,TGTGCCAGCAGTGAAGCGCTCGGTTCCATCTCCTACGAGCAGTACTTC
TRBJ1-5,TRBV19,.,TRBD1,CASSPGQGRGEPQHF,TGTGCCAGTAGCCCCGGACAGGGGAGAGGAGAGCCCCAGCATTTT
TRBJ1-6,TRBV6-5,.,.,CASSYSGASGSPLHF,TGTGCCAGCAGTTACTCGGGGGCTAGCGGTTCACCCCTCCACTTT
TRBJ2-1,TRBV28,.,.,CASSPIGGPNNEQFF,TGTGCCAGCAGTCCAATAGGCGGGCCAAACAATGAGCAGTTCTTC
TRBJ2-7,TRBV27,.,TRBD2,CASSLTMRGAEQYF,TGTGCCAGCAGTTTAACCATGCGGGGGGCCGAGCAGTACTTC
TRBJ2-2,TRBV27,few,.,CASKPSYTGELFF,TGTGCCAGCAAGCCTTCTTACACCGGGGAGCTGTTTTTT
TRBJ2-7,TRBV6-5,.,TRBD1,CASSTPGQGAYEQYF,TGTGCCAGCAGTACACCGGGACAGGGGGCCTACGAGCAGTACTTC
TRBJ1-1,TRBV2,.,.,CASSEQTSEAFF,TGTGCCAGCAGTGAACAGACTTCTGAAGCTTTCTTT
TRBJ2-7,TRBV18,.,TRBD1,CASSSRDRGRIVEQYF,TGTGCCAGCTCATCCCGGGACAGGGGGCGCATAGTCGAGCAGTACTTC
TRBJ2-7,TRBV6-5,.,.,CASSKTAHTYEQYF,TGTGCCAGCAGTAAGACTGCCCACACCTACGAGCAGTACTTC
TRBJ1-1,TRBV7-2,.,.,CASSLLGRVATEAFF,TGTGCCAGCAGCTTATTAGGCAGGGTGGCCACTGAAGCTTTCTTT
TRBJ2-1,TRBV6-6,.,TRBD1,CASSYSEDRGKNEQFF,TGTGCCAGCAGTTACTCGGAGGACAGGGGCAAGAATGAGCAGTTCTTC